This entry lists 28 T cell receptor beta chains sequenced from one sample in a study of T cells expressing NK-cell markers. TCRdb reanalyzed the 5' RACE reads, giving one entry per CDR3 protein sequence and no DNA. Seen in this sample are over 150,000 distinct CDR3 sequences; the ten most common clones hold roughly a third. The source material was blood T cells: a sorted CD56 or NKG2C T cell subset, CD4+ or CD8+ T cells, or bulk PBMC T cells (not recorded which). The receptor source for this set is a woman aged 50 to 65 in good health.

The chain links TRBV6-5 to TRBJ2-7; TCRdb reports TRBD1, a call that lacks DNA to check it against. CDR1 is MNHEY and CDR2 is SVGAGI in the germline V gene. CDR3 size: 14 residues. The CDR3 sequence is CASSWGQGKYEQYF.

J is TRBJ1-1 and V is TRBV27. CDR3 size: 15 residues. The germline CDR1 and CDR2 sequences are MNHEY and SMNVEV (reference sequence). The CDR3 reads CASRPGEGRWTEAFF.

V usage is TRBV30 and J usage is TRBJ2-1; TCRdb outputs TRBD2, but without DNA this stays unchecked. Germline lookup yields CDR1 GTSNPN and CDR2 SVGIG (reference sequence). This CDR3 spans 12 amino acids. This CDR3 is CAWTLGTGEQFF.

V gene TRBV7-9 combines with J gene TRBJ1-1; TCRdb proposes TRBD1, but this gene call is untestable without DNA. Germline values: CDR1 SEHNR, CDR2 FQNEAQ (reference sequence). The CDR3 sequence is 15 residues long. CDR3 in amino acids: CASSLGQGGETEAFF.

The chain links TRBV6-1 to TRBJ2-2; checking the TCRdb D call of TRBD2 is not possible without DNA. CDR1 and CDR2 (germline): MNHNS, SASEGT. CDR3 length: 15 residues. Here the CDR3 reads CASISGRGGTGELFF.

The CDR3 reads CASSSSGTAMNTEAFF. The V gene is TRBV7-9, the J gene TRBJ1-1; TCRdb designates TRBD1, a call that cannot be tested without DNA. CDR1 and CDR2 from the germline V gene are SEHNR and FQNEAQ (reference sequence). The CDR3 is made up of 16 amino acids.

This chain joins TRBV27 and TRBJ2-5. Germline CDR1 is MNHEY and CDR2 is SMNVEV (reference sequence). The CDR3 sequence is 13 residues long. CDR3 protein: CASSLWYGETQYF.

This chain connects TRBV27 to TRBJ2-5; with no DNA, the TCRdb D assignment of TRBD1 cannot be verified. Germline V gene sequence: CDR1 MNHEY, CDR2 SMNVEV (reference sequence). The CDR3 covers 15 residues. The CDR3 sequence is CASSLSAGLEETQYF.

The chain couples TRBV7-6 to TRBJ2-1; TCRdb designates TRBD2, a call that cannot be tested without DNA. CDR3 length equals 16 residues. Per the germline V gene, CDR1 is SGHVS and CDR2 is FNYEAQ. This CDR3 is CASSLPGLAGSNEQFF.

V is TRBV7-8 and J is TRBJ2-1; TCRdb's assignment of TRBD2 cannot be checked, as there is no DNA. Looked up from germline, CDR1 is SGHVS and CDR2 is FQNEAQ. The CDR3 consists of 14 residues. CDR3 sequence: CASRIGTSVNEQFF.

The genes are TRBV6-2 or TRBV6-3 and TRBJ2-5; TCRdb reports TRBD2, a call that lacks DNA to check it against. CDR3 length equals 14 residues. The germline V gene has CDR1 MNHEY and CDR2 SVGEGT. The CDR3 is CAIRLAGTQETQYF.

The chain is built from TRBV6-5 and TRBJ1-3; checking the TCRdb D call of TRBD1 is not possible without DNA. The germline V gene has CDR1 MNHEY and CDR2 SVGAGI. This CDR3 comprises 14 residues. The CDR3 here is CASSARGRGNTIYF.

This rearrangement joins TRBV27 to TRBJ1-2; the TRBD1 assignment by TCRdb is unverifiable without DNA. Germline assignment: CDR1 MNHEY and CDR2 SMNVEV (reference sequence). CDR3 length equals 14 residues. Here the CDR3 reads CASSLPPGDYGYTF.

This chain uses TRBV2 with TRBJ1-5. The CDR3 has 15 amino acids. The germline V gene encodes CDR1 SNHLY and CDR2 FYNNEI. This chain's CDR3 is CASSGVGLSNQPQHF. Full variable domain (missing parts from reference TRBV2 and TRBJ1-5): EPEVTQTPSHQVTQMGQEVILRCVPISNHLYFYWYRQILGQKVEFLVSFYNNEISEKSEIFDDQFSVERPDGSNFTLKIRSTKLEDSAMYFCASSGVGLSNQPQHFGDGTRLSIL.

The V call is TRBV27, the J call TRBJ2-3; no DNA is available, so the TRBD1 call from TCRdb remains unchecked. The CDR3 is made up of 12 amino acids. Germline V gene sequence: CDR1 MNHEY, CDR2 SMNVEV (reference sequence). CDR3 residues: CASRGETDTQYF.

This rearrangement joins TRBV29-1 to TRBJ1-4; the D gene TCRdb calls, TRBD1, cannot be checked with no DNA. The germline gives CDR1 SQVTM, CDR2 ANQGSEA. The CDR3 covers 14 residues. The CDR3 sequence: CSARPGGGDEKLFF.

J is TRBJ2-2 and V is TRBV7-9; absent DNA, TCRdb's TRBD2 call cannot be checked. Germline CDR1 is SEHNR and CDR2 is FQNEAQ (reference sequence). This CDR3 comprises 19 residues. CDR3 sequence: CASSLPTTSGTANTGELFF.

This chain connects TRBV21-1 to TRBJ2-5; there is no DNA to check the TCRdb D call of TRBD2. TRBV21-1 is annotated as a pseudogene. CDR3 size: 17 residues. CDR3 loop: CASSKLSSGRNQETQYF.

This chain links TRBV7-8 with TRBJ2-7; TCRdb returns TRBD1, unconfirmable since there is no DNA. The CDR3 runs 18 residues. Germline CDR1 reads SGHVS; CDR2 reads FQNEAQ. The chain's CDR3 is CASSLVRPGGSSSYEQYF.

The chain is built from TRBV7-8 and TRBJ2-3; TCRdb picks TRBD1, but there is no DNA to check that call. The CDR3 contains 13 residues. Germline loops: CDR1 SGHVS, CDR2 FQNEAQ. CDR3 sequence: CASSLQGPDTQYF.

The chain's CDR3 is CASSQEELRTDTQYF. The rearrangement links TRBV3-1 to TRBJ2-3. CDR1 and CDR2 from the germline V gene are LGHDT and YNNKEL (reference sequence). This CDR3 region has 15 residues.

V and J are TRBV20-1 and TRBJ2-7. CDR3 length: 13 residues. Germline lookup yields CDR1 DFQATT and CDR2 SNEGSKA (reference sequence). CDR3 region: CSARTGGLHEQYF.

CDR3 residues: CASSLRVRGDEAFF. The rearrangement uses TRBV5-4 and TRBJ1-1; TCRdb designates TRBD1, a call that cannot be tested without DNA. The CDR3 loop spans 14 amino acids. Per the germline V gene, CDR1 is SGHNT and CDR2 is YYREEE (reference sequence).

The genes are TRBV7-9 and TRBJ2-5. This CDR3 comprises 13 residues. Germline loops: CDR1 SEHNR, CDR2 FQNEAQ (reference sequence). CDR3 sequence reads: CASSPSDSETQYF.

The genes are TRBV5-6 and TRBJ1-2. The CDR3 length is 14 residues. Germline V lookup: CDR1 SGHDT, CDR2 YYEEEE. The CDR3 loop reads CASSLTTGPSGYTF.

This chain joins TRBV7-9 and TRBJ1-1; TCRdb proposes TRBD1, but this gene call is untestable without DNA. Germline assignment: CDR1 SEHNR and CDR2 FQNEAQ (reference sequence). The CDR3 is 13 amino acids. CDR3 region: CASSYRTGLEAFF.

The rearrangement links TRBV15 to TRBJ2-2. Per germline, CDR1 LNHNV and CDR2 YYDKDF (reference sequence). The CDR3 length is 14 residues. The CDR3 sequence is CATSRGRSTGELFF.

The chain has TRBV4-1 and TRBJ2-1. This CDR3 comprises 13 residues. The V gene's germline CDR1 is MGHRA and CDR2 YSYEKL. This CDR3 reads CASSPRRDNEQFF.